This T cell receptor beta chain was retrieved from a study of blood T cell repertoires in COVID-19. Method: immunoSEQ multiplex PCR; TCRdb's copy keeps in-frame clones and lacks some. In the table there are fewer than 350,000 clones, roughly 89% of which are singletons. Trimming at V came to 5 bases and at J to 7 bases, leaving 10 bases not matched to a gene. This CDR3 contains 16 residues. CDR1 SGHTA and CDR2 FQGNSA come from the germline V gene. This receptor was taken from a woman aged 40-49 years who had recovered from COVID-19. Sequencing was done on a sample of PBMCs or T cells enriched from blood (not recorded which). This chain links TRBV7-2 with TRBJ2-1; TRBD2 matches at 11 bases. In DNA, the CDR3 is TGTGCCAGCAGCCTCCAGCCCGCTAGCGGGGGGAATGAGCAGTTCTTC. Translation gives CASSLQPASGGNEQFF.